Below, 15 T cell receptor beta chains from the same sample are listed, as sequenced in a study of regulatory T cells in long-lasting Graves disease (dated by TCRdb to the early 2020s). The time point label, as the study defines it: newly diagnosed GD, antithyroid drugs for less than 3 months. For both TCR sequencing and RNA sequencing, RNA was extracted from PBMCs using TRIzol. Receptor libraries were prepared by multiplex PCR. For sequencing, an Illumina HiSeq 4000 was employed. iRepertoire HTBI primers and Arm-PCR amplification of CDR3 regions were used to construct TCR beta libraries. The public reads were run again by TCRdb, first through fastp at Q25 and then through MiXCR, and only productive beta chains were kept. Each entry is one CDR3 protein sequence, shown with its most common DNA and genes. The table for this sample lists 550,000 to 650,000 distinct CDR3 sequences; about 15% of them were counted only once. The ten largest clones capture 12% of the sample.

Separately, the same data were catalogued under a study of T cells in Graves' hyperthyroidism and ophthalmopathy.

Sequencing was performed on peripheral blood mononuclear cells (PBMCs), taken at new diagnosis, from a patient treated with antithyroid drugs. Receptors originate from a man between 18 and 35 years old with Graves disease. Donor details come from another sample of the same person, matched by shared clones.

As regards this clonotype: A much larger clone lies a single base off, so this may be a read error. V usage is TRBV5-5 and J usage is TRBJ1-1, with D possibly matching TRBD1 (5 bases). Germline CDR1 SGHKS, CDR2 YYEKEE (reference sequence). The CDR3 is 17 amino acids. The ends were cut back, 6 bases at V and 0 bases at J, with 21 bases in the middle. The CDR3 DNA is TGTGCCAGCACCGAGACCGAGACAGAACCGATGAACACTGAAGCTTTCTTT. Translated, it gives CASTETETEPMNTEAFF.

This clonotype occurred many times. The chain couples TRBV5-1 to TRBJ2-7, with D unclear. CDR1 and CDR2 from the germline V gene are SGHRS and YFSETQ. The CDR3 has 14 amino acids. V lost 4 bases and J 0 bases, leaving 11 bases between the germline ends. The CDR3 bases are TGCGCCAGCAGCACCGGACCTCCCTCCTACGAGCAGTACTTC. It codes for CASSTGPPSYEQYF.

This clonotype was counted a few times. The chain carries TRBV11-2 and TRBJ2-7; 11 positions match TRBD2. Germline V CDR1 and CDR2: SGHAT, FQNNGV. V lost 1 base, J lost 9 bases, and 17 bases stayed unmatched. This CDR3 has 18 amino acids. The CDR3 region has the DNA TGTGCCAGCAGCTTAGTCTCCGTTCTACTAGCGGGAGACGGTAGGCAGTACTTC. Its protein product is CASSLVSVLLAGDGRQYF.

This clonotype has more than one count but fewer than ten. A clone one base away is much larger, so this may be a read error. The chain couples TRBV3-1 to TRBJ2-7, with D maybe TRBD1 (5 bases). CDR1 is LGHDT and CDR2 is YNNKEL in the germline V gene (reference sequence). This CDR3 region has 12 residues. CDR3 sequence: CARSQVRGEQYF. CDR3 coding DNA: TGTGCCCGCAGCCAAGTAAGGGGAGAGCAGTACTTC.

The chain couples TRBV2 to TRBJ1-5, with TRBD1 matching 8 bases. Trimming cost V 1 base and J 7 bases; bases outside gene matches: 6. Germline V gene data show CDR1 as SNHLY and CDR2 as FYNNEI. The CDR3 consists of 15 residues. The CDR3 reads CASSEDRGLQQPQHF. DNA of the CDR3: TGTGCCAGCAGTGAAGACAGGGGGTTGCAACAGCCCCAGCATTTT.

The chain recombines TRBV6-5 with TRBJ2-5; D perhaps matches TRBD2 (7 bases). V lost 0 bases and J lost 4, with 9 bases in between. This CDR3 comprises 14 residues. Germline lookup yields CDR1 MNHEY and CDR2 SVGAGI. CDR3 sequence: CASSYSGGRETQYF. The CDR3 DNA is TGTGCCAGCAGTTACTCGGGGGGGCGAGAGACCCAGTACTTC.

This clonotype was detected only a few times. The chain recombines TRBV28 with TRBJ2-1, with D uncertain. The CDR3 runs to 16 residues. With 2 bases removed from V and 7 bases from J, the gap between germline ends came to 18 bases. Germline assignment: CDR1 MDHEN and CDR2 SYDVKM. The CDR3 DNA is TGTGCCAGCAGTTTAGTCGGCAGGTTCCTGGGGAATGAGCAGTTCTTC. Translated: CASSLVGRFLGNEQFF.

The V and J genes are TRBV10-3 and TRBJ1-6; TRBD1 is a possible D gene (5 bases). Trimming cost V 0 bases and J 10 bases, with 10 bases left between them. This CDR3 comprises 14 residues. The germline CDR1 and CDR2 sequences are ENHRY and SYGVKD. CDR3 nucleotides: TGTGCCATCAGTGAGTCTCATGGGGGATCACCCCTCCACTTT. This sequence encodes CAISESHGGSPLHF.

The chain recombines TRBV12-3 or TRBV12-4 with TRBJ1-5; 7 bases fit TRBD1. V was clipped by 6 bases and J by 1 base; unmatched bases: 6. CDR3 length: 15 amino acids. As DNA, the CDR3 is TGTGCCAGCAGATCGAGGGACAGCAGCAATCAGCCCCAGCATTTT. Translated, it gives CASRSRDSSNQPQHF.

This clonotype was seen at least ten times. V usage is TRBV6-1 and J usage is TRBJ1-4, with 9 positions matching TRBD1. V was clipped by 4 bases and J by 8 bases; unmatched bases: 5. Per germline, CDR1 MNHNS and CDR2 SASEGT. CDR3 length: 14 residues. The CDR3 loop reads CASSGGQGGEKLFF. The CDR3 nucleotides are TGTGCCAGCAGTGGGGGACAGGGAGGCGAAAAACTGTTTTTT.

Regarding this clonotype: A much larger clone lies one base from this, so it may be a read error. V is TRBV7-6 and J is TRBJ2-3; 10 bases are a match to TRBD2. The DNA end is a closer match to TRBJ2-7, so the J assignment may be wrong. The germline gives CDR1 SGHVS, CDR2 FNYEAQ. This CDR3 has 15 residues. CDR3 nucleotide sequence: TGTGCCAGCAGCTTAACAGCGGGAGGGGTGGGTGAGCAGTACTTC. It translates to CASSLTAGGVGEQYF.

This clonotype occurred many times. The CDR3 nucleotides are TGTGCCAGCAGCTCATCTTCCTCCGGGAGCTTCAATGAGCAGTTCTTC. It translates to CASSSSSSGSFNEQFF. The gene calls are TRBV7-8 and TRBJ2-1; TRBD2 might be the D (6 bases). Germline-derived CDR1 and CDR2 are SGHVS and FQNEAQ. V lost 4 bases and J lost 6, with 19 bases in between. The CDR3 contains 16 residues.

At least ten counts were recorded for this clonotype. V gene TRBV12-3 or TRBV12-4 combines with J gene TRBJ1-1, with D maybe TRBD1 (5 bases). V lost 1 base, J lost 4 bases, and 13 bases lay in between. The CDR3 consists of 15 residues. The CDR3 reads CASSLVGAWSTEAFF. For the CDR3, the DNA is TGTGCCAGCAGTTTAGTTGGGGCCTGGAGCACTGAAGCTTTCTTT.

Ten or more counts support this clonotype. This sequence joins TRBV12-3 or TRBV12-4 and TRBJ2-3; 8 positions agree with TRBD1. This CDR3 is built from 15 residues. With V trimmed by 3 bases and J by 4 bases, 6 bases remained unmatched. The CDR3 DNA reads as TGTGCCAGCAGTTTCGGCGACAGGGGTCCAGATACGCAGTATTTT. Protein product: CASSFGDRGPDTQYF.

This clonotype was counted at least ten times. The chain joins TRBV18 to TRBJ2-1; D gene ambiguous. This CDR3 comprises 13 residues. V was cut by 0 bases and J by 8 bases, with 8 bases left in between. Germline V gene data show CDR1 as KGHSH and CDR2 as LQKENI. This CDR3 is CASSPPAPDEQFF. The CDR3 nucleotides are TGTGCCAGCTCACCACCGGCCCCGGATGAGCAGTTCTTC.